The clone carrying this T cell receptor (beta chain) has more than one count but fewer than ten. No antigen is known for it. This sample is drawn from a study of blood T cells in healthy people across ages. Study-wide findings and caveats: A roughly linear fall in TCR beta diversity per million T cells was seen with increasing age. Greater diversity and more naive CD4+ cells were seen in long-lived donors than in aged donors.

The CDR3 is made up of 13 amino acids. V was shortened by 11 bases and J by 2 bases, with 16 bases between the two germline ends. Germline V gives CDR1 SGHAT, CDR2 FQNNGV. Through a sample-barcoded 5' primer and a J-beta primer mix, a second PCR was run for roughly 7 to 12 cycles. TCRdb recomputed calls from the 5' RACE reads with MiXCR, one row per CDR3 protein. Counted here are 1.5 million to 1.8 million distinct CDR3 sequences, approximately 43% occurring once; the ten biggest clones make up about 4%. The sequence was collected from a woman under 30 in good health. This chain uses TRBV11-2 with TRBJ2-7; D gene ambiguous. Sequencing was done on a sample of blood. The CDR3 spells CASAEQITYEQYF. CDR3 in DNA: TGTGCCTCAGCCGAACAAATTACCTACGAGCAGTACTTC.